The next 21 T cell receptor beta chains were all read from a single sample in a study of regulatory T cells in long-lasting Graves disease. Sequencing libraries for TCR beta were prepared with iRepertoire HTBI primers and Arm-PCR of CDR3 regions. TCRdb analysed the multiplex PCR reads with MiXCR anew, one entry per CDR3 protein. The sample has about 530,000 distinct CDR3 sequences, 15% to 20% seen once. The time point here: newly diagnosed GD, antithyroid drugs for less than 3 months. The TCR library was made from RNA extracted from PBMCs. The same data also contributed to another study, on T cells in Graves' hyperthyroidism and ophthalmopathy.

This specimen consisted of peripheral blood mononuclear cells (PBMCs), obtained at new diagnosis, from a patient treated with antithyroid drugs. These receptors all come from a woman aged 35-65 years with Graves disease.

The chain links TRBV12-3 or TRBV12-4 to TRBJ1-5; no firm D call. V lost 1 base and J lost 0, with 7 bases in between. The CDR3 runs to 15 residues. CDR3 sequence reads: CASSLGEISNQPQHF. DNA for the CDR3: TGTGCCAGCAGTTTAGGGGAGATTAGCAATCAGCCCCAGCATTTT.

This clonotype has only a few counts. The V and J genes are TRBV5-1 and TRBJ2-2; 7 bases line up with TRBD1. Trimming cost V 4 bases and J 3 bases; bases outside gene matches: 6. Germline loops: CDR1 SGHRS, CDR2 YFSETQ. The CDR3 runs to 15 residues. This chain's CDR3 is CASSVGQSHTGELFF. In DNA form, the CDR3 reads TGCGCCAGCAGCGTGGGACAGTCCCACACCGGGGAGCTGTTTTTT.

The chain uses TRBV24-1 and TRBJ2-6, with 9 bases aligning to TRBD1. This CDR3 has 19 amino acids. After removal of 5 bases from V and 2 bases from J, the junction contained 12 bases not matched to a gene. Germline values: CDR1 KGHDR, CDR2 SFDVKD. The CDR3 bases are TGTGCCACCAGTGGAACAGGGGGCGCGGGACCAGCTGGGGCCAACGTCCTGACTTTC. Protein product: CATSGTGGAGPAGANVLTF.

The sample holds many counts of this clonotype. The rearrangement uses TRBV11-3 and TRBJ2-3; D tentatively reads TRBD1 or TRBD2 (6 bases each). CDR1 SGHNT and CDR2 YENEEA come from the germline V gene. The CDR3 is made up of 17 amino acids. V lost 2 bases to trimming and J lost 1 base, with 16 bases between them. CDR3 loop: CASSLRFGGPGTDTQYF. For the CDR3, the DNA is TGTGCCAGCAGCTTAAGGTTTGGGGGGCCCGGCACAGATACGCAGTATTTT.

Of note for this clonotype: One base away lies a much larger clone, so this may be a sequencing read error. This chain uses TRBV12-3 or TRBV12-4 with TRBJ2-1; 8 bases align to TRBD1. Judging by the DNA end, TRBJ2-5 fits better; the J call may be wrong. CDR3 length: 15 amino acids. CDR3 protein: CVSSLQGGSWETQYF. CDR3 nucleotides: TGTGTCAGCAGCCTACAGGGGGGATCATGGGAGACCCAGTACTTC.

In this sample, this clonotype turned up many times. The chain uses TRBV11-2 and TRBJ2-3, with 10 bases aligning to TRBD2. The V gene end was trimmed by 3 bases and the J gene end by 3 bases; junction bases not matched to a gene: 12. This CDR3 has 18 amino acids. The germline gives CDR1 SGHAT, CDR2 FQNNGV. CDR3: CASSFYSGGTGGTDTQYF. CDR3 bases: TGTGCCAGCAGCTTCTATAGCGGGGGGACGGGTGGAACAGATACGCAGTATTTT. The whole variable domain, remainder taken from reference TRBV11-2 and TRBJ2-3, is EAGVAQSPRYKIIEKRQSVAFWCNPISGHATLYWYQQILGQGPKLLIQFQNNGVVDDSQLPKDRFSAERLKGVDSTLKIQPAKLEDSAVYLCASSFYSGGTGGTDTQYFGPGTRLTVL.

This clonotype was seen a few times. The genes are TRBV6-1 and TRBJ2-1; D remains ambiguous. The CDR3 runs 12 residues. The V end lost 10 bases, the J end lost 7 bases, and 14 bases lay between the germline ends. CDR1 MNHNS and CDR2 SASEGT come from the germline V gene. The DNA for the CDR3 is TGTGCCACCAAGTCCGCCGGAAATGAGCAGTTCTTC. It yields the protein CATKSAGNEQFF.

This clonotype turned up a few times. A read error may be the cause here, since a much bigger clone is one base away. The chain has TRBV2 and TRBJ1-4; weak D call: TRBD1 (6 bases). CDR1 SNHLY and CDR2 FYNNEI come from the germline V gene. The CDR3 runs to 15 residues. CDR3 sequence reads: CASSAWGLKGEKLLF. CDR3 sequence (DNA): TGTGCCAGCAGTGCCTGGGGGCTAAAGGGTGAAAAACTGCTTTTT.

This clonotype was observed a handful of times. The rearrangement joins TRBV13 to TRBJ1-2; possible D gene TRBD1, 5 bases. The CDR3 is 12 amino acids. Germline V gene sequence: CDR1 PRHDT, CDR2 FYEKMQ (reference sequence). Deletions cut 5 bases from V and 4 bases from J, with 8 bases between. CDR3 in DNA: TGTGCCAGCAGCATTGACAGCTATGGCTACACCTTC. Its protein is CASSIDSYGYTF. Full variable domain (rest looked up from reference TRBV13 and TRBJ1-2): AAGVIQSPRHLIKEKRETATLKCYPIPRHDTVYWYQQGPGQDPQFLISFYEKMQSDKGSIPDRFSAQQFSDYHSELNMSSLELGDSALYFCASSIDSYGYTFGSGTRLTVV.

This clonotype was recorded a few times. This sequence joins TRBV5-5 and TRBJ1-1; D perhaps matches TRBD1 (6 bases). The CDR3 is 13 amino acids. Germline CDR1 and CDR2: SGHKS and YYEKEE (reference sequence). The ends were cut back, 8 bases at V and 1 base at J, with 12 bases in the middle. The CDR3 bases are TGTGCCAGTACAGGGCCTGGGAACACTGAAGCTTTCTTT. Translating it yields CASTGPGNTEAFF. Based on the CDR3 plus reference TRBV5-5 and TRBJ1-1, the full variable domain is DAGVTQSPTHLIKTRGQQVTLRCSPISGHKSVSWYQQVLGQGPQFIFQYYEKEERGRGNFPDRFSARQFPNYSSELNVNALLLGDSALYLCASTGPGNTEAFFGQGTRLTVV.

This clonotype occurred many times. The chain recombines TRBV18 with TRBJ1-2; the D gene is possibly TRBD1 (6 bases). CDR1 is KGHSH and CDR2 is LQKENI in the germline V gene. The CDR3 runs to 14 residues. Deletions cut 3 bases from V and 4 bases from J, with 12 bases between. The CDR3 DNA reads as TGTGCCAGCTCACCGACAGGTTCTCGCTATGGCTACACCTTC. It codes for CASSPTGSRYGYTF.

This clonotype was counted at least ten times. V gene TRBV11-2 combines with J gene TRBJ2-2; a possible D gene is TRBD1 (5 bases). V dropped 5 bases and J dropped 4 bases, with 17 bases sitting between them. Germline V gives CDR1 SGHAT, CDR2 FQNNGV. CDR3 length: 16 amino acids. The CDR3: CASSPRRGQATGELFF. As DNA, the CDR3 is TGTGCCAGCAGCCCTAGAAGGGGCCAAGCCACCGGGGAGCTGTTTTTT.

CDR3 nucleotide sequence: TGTGCCAGCTCAAAGGACAGGGGCGATGAAGCTTTCTTT. It encodes CASSKDRGDEAFF. The chain is built from TRBV18 and TRBJ1-1; 9 positions agree with TRBD1. This CDR3 is 13 amino acids long. Germline CDR1 is KGHSH and CDR2 is LQKENI. Germline trimming cut 5 bases from V and 7 bases from J; bases unmatched to any gene: 5.

This clonotype appeared a few times. The V call is TRBV24-1, the J call TRBJ2-7; a weak D match, TRBD2 (6 bases). Trimming pared 3 bases from V and 1 base from J, leaving 6 bases between. The germline V gene has CDR1 KGHDR and CDR2 SFDVKD. The length of the CDR3 is 13 residues. DNA for the CDR3: TGTGCCACCAGTGATGCGGGGTCCTACGAGCAGTACTTC. It codes for CATSDAGSYEQYF.

DNA of the CDR3: TGTGCCTGGAGGGCTAGCGATAGCTCCTACGAGCAGTACTTC. Encoded protein: CAWRASDSSYEQYF. The chain links TRBV2 to TRBJ2-7, with TRBD2 as a possible D gene (6 bases). This CDR3 comprises 14 residues. The germline CDR1 and CDR2 sequences are SNHLY and FYNNEI. V dropped 11 bases and J dropped 0 bases, with 17 bases sitting between them. The whole variable domain, filled in from reference TRBV2 and TRBJ2-7, reads EPEVTQTPSHQVTQMGQEVILRCVPISNHLYFYWYRQILGQKVEFLVSFYNNEISEKSEIFDDQFSVERPDGSNFTLKIRSTKLEDSAMYFCAWRASDSSYEQYFGPGTRLTVT.

The table lists this clonotype with many counts. The chain is built from TRBV30 and TRBJ2-2; either TRBD1 or TRBD2 may supply D (5 bases each). The CDR3 loop spans 14 amino acids. The ends were cut back, 3 bases at V and 4 bases at J, with 12 bases in the middle. Germline CDR1 reads GTSNPN; CDR2 reads SVGIG (reference sequence). The CDR3 DNA reads as TGTGCCTGGAGCCTCGGGACCGGCACCGGGGAGCTGTTTTTT. This sequence encodes CAWSLGTGTGELFF.

This clonotype was counted ten times or more. The chain carries TRBV9 and TRBJ2-2, with D possibly being TRBD1 (5 bases). The CDR3 length is 16 residues. CDR1 SGDLS and CDR2 YYNGEE come from the germline V gene. V gave up 1 base and J gave up 1 base, with 11 bases separating them. The CDR3 protein is CASSVRGSVNTGELFF. The CDR3 region has the DNA TGTGCCAGCAGCGTAAGGGGCAGTGTGAACACCGGGGAGCTGTTTTTT.

In this sample, this clonotype turned up a few times. The rearrangement joins TRBV6-1 to TRBJ1-3; no reliable D call. Per germline, CDR1 MNHNS and CDR2 SASEGT. This CDR3 is built from 12 residues. Trimming took off 6 bases at V and 4 bases at J, with 7 bases between the two ends. CDR3 sequence: CASSGYGNTIYF. As DNA, the CDR3 is TGTGCCAGCAGCGGATACGGAAACACCATATATTTT.

The V call is TRBV6-2 or TRBV6-3, the J call TRBJ2-7, with TRBD2 matching 11 bases. The CDR3 extends over 14 amino acids. Germline values: CDR1 MNHEY, CDR2 SVGEGT. With V trimmed by 5 bases and J by 3 bases, 3 bases remained unmatched. The CDR3 is CASSRGLAVYEQYF. The CDR3 bases are TGTGCCAGCAGTCGGGGACTAGCGGTCTACGAGCAGTACTTC.

This clonotype was seen repeatedly, ten times or more. The chain has TRBV29-1 and TRBJ1-5; no reliable D call. The CDR3 totals 15 residues. V lost 5 bases to trimming and J lost 0 bases, with 14 bases between them. Germline CDR1 reads SQVTM; CDR2 reads ANQGSEA. The CDR3 loop reads CSVPTLYGSNQPQHF. The CDR3 DNA sequence: TGCAGCGTTCCTACTCTCTACGGTAGCAATCAGCCCCAGCATTTT.

Comment on this clonotype: This may arise from a read error, as a much more abundant clone is one base away. The chain uses TRBV10-3 and TRBJ1-2, with D possibly matching TRBD1 (5 bases). Germline assignment: CDR1 ENHRY and CDR2 SYGVKD. The germline V and J ends were trimmed by 10 bases and 6 bases, with 18 bases remaining between them. The CDR3 is made up of 13 amino acids. The CDR3 spells CATDTKGQNGYTF. The CDR3 coding sequence is TGTGCCACCGACACGAAAGGACAAAATGGCTACACCTTC.